This is a list of T cell receptor beta chains from one sample in a study of T cells expressing NK-cell markers. TCRdb reprocessed the 5' RACE reads; each CDR3 protein has one entry and no DNA is given. This sample contains roughly 430,000 distinct CDR3 sequences. The sequencing input was blood T cells: a sorted CD56 or NKG2C T cell subset, CD4+ or CD8+ T cells, or bulk PBMC T cells (not recorded which). These receptors all come from a woman between 18 and 70 years old in good health. The CDR3 runs from the conserved cysteine through the conserved F or W. Each record gives: J gene, V gene, CDR3 protein.

>TRBJ2-7|TRBV28
CASSSVRYEQYF
>TRBJ2-1|TRBV4-2
CASSHPTPAGGEVEQFF
>TRBJ2-7|TRBV29-1
CSVKTGNSYEQYF
>TRBJ2-2|TRBV4-1
CASSQLGQGARTGELFF
>TRBJ1-6|TRBV19
CASSRPGQTNSPLHF
>TRBJ2-3|TRBV6-2/TRBV6-3
CASSLTQRPPSADTQYF
>TRBJ1-3|TRBV9
CASSPPSGNTIYF
>TRBJ2-1|TRBV12-3/TRBV12-4
CASSSGTSLWNEQFF
>TRBJ1-1|TRBV4-3
CASSQVRDVNTEAFF
>TRBJ1-3|TRBV29-1
CSARDSGNTIYF
>TRBJ1-4|TRBV12-3/TRBV12-4
CASRMAGFGEKLFF
>TRBJ2-1|TRBV5-1
CASSPLAGTHNEQFF
>TRBJ2-1|TRBV20-1
CSARGLVSGSPSSYNEQFF
>TRBJ1-1|TRBV18
CASSPKEPNTEAFF
>TRBJ2-2|TRBV12-3/TRBV12-4
CASSFSRGSGGELFF
>TRBJ2-1|TRBV12-3/TRBV12-4
CASSKGGAGSYNEQFF